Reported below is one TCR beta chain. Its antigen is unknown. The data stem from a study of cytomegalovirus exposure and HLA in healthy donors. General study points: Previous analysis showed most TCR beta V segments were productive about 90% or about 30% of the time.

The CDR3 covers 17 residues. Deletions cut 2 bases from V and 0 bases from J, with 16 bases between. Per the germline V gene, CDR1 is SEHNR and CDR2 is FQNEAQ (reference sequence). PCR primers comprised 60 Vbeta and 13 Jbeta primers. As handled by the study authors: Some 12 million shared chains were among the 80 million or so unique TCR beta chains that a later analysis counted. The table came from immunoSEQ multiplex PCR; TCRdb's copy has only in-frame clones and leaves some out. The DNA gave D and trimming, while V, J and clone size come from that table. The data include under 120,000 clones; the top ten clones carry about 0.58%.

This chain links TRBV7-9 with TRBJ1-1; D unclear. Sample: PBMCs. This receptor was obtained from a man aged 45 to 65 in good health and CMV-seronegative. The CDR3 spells CASSLTRSKFVNTEAFF. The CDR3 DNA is TGTGCCAGCAGCTTAACTCGATCCAAATTTGTGAACACTGAAGCTTTCTTT.